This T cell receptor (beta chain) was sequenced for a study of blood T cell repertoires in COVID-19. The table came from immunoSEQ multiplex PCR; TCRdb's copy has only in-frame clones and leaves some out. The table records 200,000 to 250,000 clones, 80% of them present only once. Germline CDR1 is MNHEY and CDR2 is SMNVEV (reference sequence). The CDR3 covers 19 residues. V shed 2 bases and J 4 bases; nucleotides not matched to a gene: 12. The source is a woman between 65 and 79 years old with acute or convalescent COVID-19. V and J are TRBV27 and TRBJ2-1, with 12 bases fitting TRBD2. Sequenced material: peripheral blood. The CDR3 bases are TGTGCCAGCAGTTTACGGCGTCTAGCGGGAGGGCGGGGGTACAATGAGCAGTTCTTC. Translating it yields CASSLRRLAGGRGYNEQFF.